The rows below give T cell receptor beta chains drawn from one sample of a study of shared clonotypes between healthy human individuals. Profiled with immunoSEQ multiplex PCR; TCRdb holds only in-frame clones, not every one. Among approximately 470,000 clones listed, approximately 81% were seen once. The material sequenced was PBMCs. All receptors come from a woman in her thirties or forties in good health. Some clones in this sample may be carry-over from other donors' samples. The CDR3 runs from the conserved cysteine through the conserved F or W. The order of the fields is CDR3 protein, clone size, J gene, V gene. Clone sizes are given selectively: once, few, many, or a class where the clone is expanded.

CDR3aa: CASGETGIGYGYTF
abundance: .
j_gene: TRBJ1-2
v_gene: TRBV2

CDR3aa: CAWSTDRGTGELFF
abundance: .
j_gene: TRBJ2-2
v_gene: TRBV30

CDR3aa: CASSLDFPAEQYF
abundance: .
j_gene: TRBJ2-7
v_gene: TRBV11-2

CDR3aa: CASSTPRDYLPNEQFF
abundance: .
j_gene: TRBJ2-1
v_gene: TRBV5-1

CDR3aa: CASSPDSSSYNEQFF
abundance: .
j_gene: TRBJ2-1
v_gene: TRBV5-4

CDR3aa: CASSQGTSGGAKNIQYF
abundance: .
j_gene: TRBJ2-4
v_gene: TRBV4-2

CDR3aa: CASSPTDSYMNTEAFF
abundance: few
j_gene: TRBJ1-1
v_gene: TRBV4-1

CDR3aa: CASRPRGQGEKLFF
abundance: .
j_gene: TRBJ1-4
v_gene: TRBV28

CDR3aa: CASSQESGYEQYF
abundance: .
j_gene: TRBJ2-7
v_gene: TRBV4-3

CDR3aa: CASSSALVVEQYF
abundance: .
j_gene: TRBJ2-7
v_gene: TRBV5-1

CDR3aa: CSVNRAEQFF
abundance: .
j_gene: TRBJ2-1
v_gene: TRBV29-1

CDR3aa: CASSQDPLGDTGELFF
abundance: .
j_gene: TRBJ2-2
v_gene: TRBV4-2

CDR3aa: CASSDVGAGDF
abundance: .
j_gene: TRBJ2-5
v_gene: TRBV2

CDR3aa: CASSLNRDTQYF
abundance: .
j_gene: TRBJ2-3
v_gene: TRBV11-2

CDR3aa: CASSQEEQREVGNIQYF
abundance: once
j_gene: TRBJ2-4
v_gene: TRBV4-1

CDR3aa: CASVQRGEKLFF
abundance: few
j_gene: TRBJ1-4
v_gene: TRBV19

CDR3aa: CSARGAYEQYF
abundance: .
j_gene: TRBJ2-7
v_gene: TRBV20-1

CDR3aa: CASTGFSNQPQHF
abundance: few
j_gene: TRBJ1-5
v_gene: TRBV2

CDR3aa: CASSLLRQGVETQYF
abundance: .
j_gene: TRBJ2-5
v_gene: TRBV7-9

CDR3aa: CASSLRQSSYNEQFF
abundance: once
j_gene: TRBJ2-1
v_gene: TRBV5-1

CDR3aa: CARSGASSTDTQYF
abundance: .
j_gene: TRBJ2-3
v_gene: TRBV30

CDR3aa: CASSQPGAGFRLNYGYTF
abundance: .
j_gene: TRBJ1-2
v_gene: TRBV7-2

CDR3aa: CASSSTGSNEKLFF
abundance: .
j_gene: TRBJ1-4
v_gene: TRBV7-9

CDR3aa: CASSLGGQYSYEQYF
abundance: .
j_gene: TRBJ2-7
v_gene: TRBV13

CDR3aa: CASGETSGRQETQYF
abundance: .
j_gene: TRBJ2-5
v_gene: TRBV6-1

CDR3aa: CASQPSGRGTDTQYF
abundance: .
j_gene: TRBJ2-3
v_gene: TRBV28

CDR3aa: CASTLQGGRWAYYGYTF
abundance: .
j_gene: TRBJ1-2
v_gene: TRBV11-2

CDR3aa: CASSLLQGQSTDTQYF
abundance: .
j_gene: TRBJ2-3
v_gene: TRBV7-9

CDR3aa: CAVTLSVRGSGEQYF
abundance: .
j_gene: TRBJ2-7
v_gene: TRBV6-1

CDR3aa: CAWSVGSGVRGADTQYF
abundance: .
j_gene: TRBJ2-3
v_gene: TRBV30

CDR3aa: CASSLTFTDYGYTF
abundance: .
j_gene: TRBJ1-2
v_gene: TRBV27

CDR3aa: CASSSPGNEQFF
abundance: once
j_gene: TRBJ2-1
v_gene: TRBV5-1

CDR3aa: CASSLRGRSYNEQFF
abundance: .
j_gene: TRBJ2-1
v_gene: TRBV11-2

CDR3aa: CAWGSGGEQYF
abundance: .
j_gene: TRBJ2-7
v_gene: TRBV30

CDR3aa: CASRFTGTGGYEQYF
abundance: .
j_gene: TRBJ2-7
v_gene: TRBV2

CDR3aa: CASSLEIQFF
abundance: once
j_gene: TRBJ1-1
v_gene: TRBV28

CDR3aa: CASKASGDTQYF
abundance: once
j_gene: TRBJ2-3
v_gene: TRBV11-3

CDR3aa: CASSLFGGQGAFYEQYF
abundance: .
j_gene: TRBJ2-7
v_gene: TRBV7-8

CDR3aa: CASSSHQGDIGTDTQYF
abundance: few
j_gene: TRBJ2-3
v_gene: TRBV9

CDR3aa: CASSPTGWAGELFF
abundance: once
j_gene: TRBJ2-2
v_gene: TRBV7-2

CDR3aa: CASKRRPGQETQYF
abundance: many
j_gene: TRBJ2-5
v_gene: TRBV28

CDR3aa: CASSPDLGFDTQYF
abundance: .
j_gene: TRBJ2-3
v_gene: TRBV5-4

CDR3aa: CASSLAPTDRLYGYTF
abundance: .
j_gene: TRBJ1-2
v_gene: TRBV5-1

CDR3aa: CASSLEGGYNTGELFF
abundance: once
j_gene: TRBJ2-2
v_gene: TRBV5-4

CDR3aa: CASSQAGGPTEAFF
abundance: .
j_gene: TRBJ1-1
v_gene: TRBV4-2

CDR3aa: CASSDRQGRAGNTIYF
abundance: few
j_gene: TRBJ1-3
v_gene: TRBV2

CDR3aa: CASSLYLRGLAGSYEQYF
abundance: .
j_gene: TRBJ2-7
v_gene: TRBV28

CDR3aa: CASRRGGQETQYF
abundance: .
j_gene: TRBJ2-5
v_gene: TRBV28

CDR3aa: CASSEQGPNQPQHF
abundance: once
j_gene: TRBJ1-5
v_gene: TRBV2